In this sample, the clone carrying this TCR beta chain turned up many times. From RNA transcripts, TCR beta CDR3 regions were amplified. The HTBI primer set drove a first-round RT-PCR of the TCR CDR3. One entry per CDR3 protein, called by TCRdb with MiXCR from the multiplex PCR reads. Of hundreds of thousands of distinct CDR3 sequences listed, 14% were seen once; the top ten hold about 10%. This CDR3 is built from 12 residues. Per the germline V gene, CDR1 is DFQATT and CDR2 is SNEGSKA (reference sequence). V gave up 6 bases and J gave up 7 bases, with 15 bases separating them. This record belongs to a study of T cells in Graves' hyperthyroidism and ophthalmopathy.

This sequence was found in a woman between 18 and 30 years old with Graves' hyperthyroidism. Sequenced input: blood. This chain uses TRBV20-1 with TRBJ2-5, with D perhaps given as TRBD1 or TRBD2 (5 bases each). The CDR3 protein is CSAWGPLGTQYF. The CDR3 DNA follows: TGCAGTGCCTGGGGACCTTTGGGGACCCAGTACTTC.